This T cell receptor (beta chain) comes out of a study of blood T cells in healthy people across ages. Turning to the study itself: For every two T cells, template switching captured about one barcoded beta molecule.

Trimming took 2 bases from V and 8 from J, leaving 9 bases between them. This CDR3 comprises 11 residues. Germline V lookup: CDR1 DFQATT, CDR2 SNEGSKA (reference sequence). Then a second PCR, running about 6 to 12 cycles, was carried out with a sample-barcoded 5' primer and a J-beta primer mix. Each cDNA molecule carried a tag from a template-switch adaptor that contained 12 random nucleotides. One entry per CDR3 protein results from TCRdb running MiXCR on the 5' RACE reads. The sample carries hundreds of thousands of distinct CDR3 sequences, 20% to 30% recorded once. These same data were also listed under a study on T cells of mothers and their children.

Source material: blood. The V call is TRBV20-1, the J call TRBJ1-2, with a tentative D call TRBD1 (6 bases). The TCR comes from a boy aged 5-17 years in good health. This CDR3 reads CSARPGEGYTF. CDR3 bases: TGCAGTGCTAGACCAGGGGAAGGCTACACCTTC.